A single sample is the source of the 9 T cell receptor beta chains below, sequenced in a study of CD8+CD57+ T cells in acquired aplastic anemia. Sequencing involved patients with CD8+CD57+ cell expansion previously shown by flow cytometry. The template used for profiling TCR beta VDJ and CDR3 was genomic DNA. TCRdb reprocessed the reads with MiXCR, giving one entry per CDR3 protein. The sample shows 120,000 or so distinct CDR3 sequences, 40% of them seen only once. The sequenced sample was sorted CD4+, CD8+, or CD8+CD57+ T cells (not recorded which) from PBMCs. These receptor sequences come from a human donor with aplastic anemia.

The gene calls are TRBV9 and TRBJ2-7; 9 bases match TRBD1. Looked up from germline, CDR1 is SGDLS and CDR2 is YYNGEE. The CDR3 spans 15 residues. Trimming removed 3 bases from V and 1 base from J; junction bases left unmatched: 5. The CDR3 region is CASSEGQGISYEQYF. The CDR3 nucleotides are TGTGCCAGCAGCGAGGGACAGGGAATATCCTACGAGCAGTACTTC. Full variable domain (remainder filled in from reference TRBV9 and TRBJ2-7): DSGVTQTPKHLITATGQRVTLRCSPRSGDLSVYWYQQSLDQGLQFLIQYYNGEERAKGNILERFSAQQFPDLHSELNLSSLELGDSALYFCASSEGQGISYEQYFGPGTRLTVT.

At least ten counts were recorded for this clonotype. This CDR3 reads CASSLVGVDYGYTF. The CDR3, as DNA: TGTGCCAGCAGCTTGGTGGGGGTTGATTATGGCTACACCTTC. This rearrangement joins TRBV5-5 to TRBJ1-2, with D tentatively TRBD1 (5 bases). Looked up from germline, CDR1 is SGHKS and CDR2 is YYEKEE (reference sequence). The V gene lost 0 bases and the J gene lost 5 bases, with 11 bases spanning the gap. The CDR3 has 14 residues.

The chain recombines TRBV19 with TRBJ2-7; 10 positions agree with TRBD1. Germline loops: CDR1 LNHDA, CDR2 SQIVND (reference sequence). The CDR3 spans 14 residues. V trimming: 6 bases; J trimming: 4 bases; junction bases outside the gene matches: 6. As DNA, the CDR3 is TGTGCCAGTAGACCGGGACAGGGGTCGTACGAGCAGTACTTC. Translating it yields CASRPGQGSYEQYF. The complete variable domain, with remaining parts taken from reference TRBV19 and TRBJ2-7, reads DGGITQSPKYLFRKEGQNVTLSCEQNLNHDAMYWYRQDPGQGLRLIYYSQIVNDFQKGDIAEGYSVSREKKESFPLTVTSAQKNPTAFYLCASRPGQGSYEQYFGPGTRLTVT.

The chain links TRBV18 to TRBJ1-5; D is ambiguous. The germline CDR1 and CDR2 sequences are KGHSH and LQKENI. The CDR3 has 15 amino acids. Trimming left V 3 bases short and J 2 bases short, with 11 bases between. The CDR3 loop reads CASSPEGYGNQPQHF. CDR3 sequence (DNA): TGTGCCAGCTCACCGGAGGGCTATGGCAATCAGCCCCAGCATTTT.

Notes on this clonotype: This could be a read error, since a much larger clone is one nucleotide away. The J gene is TRBJ1-3, the V gene TRBV12-5; D ambiguous. This CDR3 has 15 residues. V was pared by 2 bases and J by 7 bases, with 15 bases between. Germline lookup yields CDR1 LGHNT and CDR2 FRNRAP. The CDR3 DNA reads TGTGCTAGTGGTTTGAGGAGCCCGAAAGGTAACACCATATATTTT. Protein product: CASGLRSPKGNTIYF.

This clonotype occurred many times. The rearrangement uses TRBV2 and TRBJ1-2, with D tentatively TRBD1 (5 bases). Trimming cost V 7 bases and J 5 bases, with 17 bases left between them. CDR3 length: 14 amino acids. Germline CDR1 SNHLY, CDR2 FYNNEI. As DNA, the CDR3 is TGTGCCAGCACGGCTGGGGGAGTAGGGTATGGCTACACCTTC. Its protein product is CASTAGGVGYGYTF.

The chain recombines TRBV4-1 with TRBJ1-2, with 8 bases aligning to TRBD1. The CDR3 has 13 residues. The junction had 1 base not matched to a gene; V was cut back by 1 base and J by 6 bases. Germline V gene sequence: CDR1 MGHRA, CDR2 YSYEKL. CDR3: CASSQGTGNGYTF. The DNA of the CDR3 is TGCGCCAGCAGCCAAGGGACAGGGAATGGCTACACCTTC.

This clonotype occurred many times. This chain links TRBV6-2 or TRBV6-3 with TRBJ2-5; TRBD2 matches 9 bases. The CDR3 covers 18 residues. Germline-derived CDR1 and CDR2 are MNHEY and SVGEGT. Trimming removed 3 bases from V and 0 bases from J; junction bases left unmatched: 11. CDR3 region: CASSYSQRGAPYQETQYF. Here the CDR3 DNA reads TGTGCCAGCAGTTATAGCCAGCGGGGGGCCCCGTACCAAGAGACCCAGTACTTC.

This clonotype was seen only a few times. This may come from a read error, since a much larger clone is one base off. This chain joins TRBV7-9 and TRBJ2-7, with D perhaps matching TRBD2 (7 bases). Germline V gene lookup returns CDR1 SEHNR and CDR2 FQNEAQ (reference sequence). This CDR3 is built from 15 residues. CDR3 in amino acids: CASSPKGRGPYERYF. The DNA for the CDR3 is TGTGCCAGCAGCCCCAAGGGGCGGGGGCCCTACGAGCGGTACTTC.